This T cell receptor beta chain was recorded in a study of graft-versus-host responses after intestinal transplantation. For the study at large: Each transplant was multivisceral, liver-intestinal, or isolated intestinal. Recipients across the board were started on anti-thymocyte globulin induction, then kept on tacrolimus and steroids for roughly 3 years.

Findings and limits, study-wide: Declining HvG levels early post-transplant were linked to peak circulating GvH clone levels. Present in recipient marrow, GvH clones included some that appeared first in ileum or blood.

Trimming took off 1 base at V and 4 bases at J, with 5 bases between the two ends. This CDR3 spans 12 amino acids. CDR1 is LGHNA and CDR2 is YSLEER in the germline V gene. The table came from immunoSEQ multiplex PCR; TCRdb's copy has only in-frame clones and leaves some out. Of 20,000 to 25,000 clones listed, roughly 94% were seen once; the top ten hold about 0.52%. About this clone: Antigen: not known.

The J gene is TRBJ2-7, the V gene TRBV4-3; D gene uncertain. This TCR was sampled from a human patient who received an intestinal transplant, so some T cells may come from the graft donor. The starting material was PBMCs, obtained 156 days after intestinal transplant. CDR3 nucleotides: TGCGCCAGCAGCCAAGCCGGGTACGAGCAGTACTTC. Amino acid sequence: CASSQAGYEQYF.